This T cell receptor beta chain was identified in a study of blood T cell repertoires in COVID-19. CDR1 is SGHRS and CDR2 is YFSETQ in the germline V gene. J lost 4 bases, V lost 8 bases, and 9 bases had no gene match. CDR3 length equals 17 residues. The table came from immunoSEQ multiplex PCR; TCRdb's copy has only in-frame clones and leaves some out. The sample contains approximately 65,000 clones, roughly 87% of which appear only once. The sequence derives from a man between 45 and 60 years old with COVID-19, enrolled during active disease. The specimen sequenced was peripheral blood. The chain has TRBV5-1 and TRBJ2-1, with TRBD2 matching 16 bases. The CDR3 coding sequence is TGCGCCAGTAGGGGACTAGCGGGAGGGCCCGGTTACAATGAGCAGTTCTTC. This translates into CASRGLAGGPGYNEQFF.